These T cell receptor beta chains were read from a single sample in a study of graft-versus-host responses after intestinal transplantation. The repertoire was sequenced with immunoSEQ multiplex PCR; TCRdb's copy has only in-frame clones and lacks some. The sample holds some 8,200 clones, less than 95% seen once. The source material was PBMCs, sampled around 31 days after intestinal transplant. The origin of the receptors is a human patient who received an intestinal transplant, so some T cells may come from the graft donor. The CDR3 runs from the conserved cysteine through the conserved F or W. D genes are given only for firm matches. Clone size is stated in some rows and not others, as once, few, many or a class when expanded.

D gene,CDR3 length,clone size,J gene,V gene,CDR3 protein,CDR3 DNA
TRBD1,16,-,TRBJ2-5,TRBV7-7,CASSEIGTERQETQYF,TGTGCCAGCAGCGAGATTGGGACAGAGAGGCAAGAGACCCAGTACTTC
TRBD1,15,-,TRBJ1-2,TRBV29-1,CSGGQGSVYDYGYTF,TGCAGCGGGGGACAGGGATCCGTTTACGACTATGGCTACACCTTC
TRBD1,11,once,TRBJ1-5,TRBV27,CASGTGQAQHF,TGTGCCAGCGGCACGGGACAGGCCCAGCATTTT
TRBD2,15,-,TRBJ2-3,TRBV2,CASSEAAGRGDTQYF,TGTGCCAGCAGTGAAGCAGCGGGGAGGGGAGATACGCAGTATTTT
TRBD2,15,-,TRBJ2-1,TRBV9,CASSVGAGGLNEQFF,TGTGCCAGCAGCGTCGGAGCGGGGGGGCTCAATGAGCAGTTCTTC
-,15,-,TRBJ1-6,TRBV2,CASIRATEDGSPLHF,TGTGCCAGCATTCGGGCTACGGAGGACGGATCACCCCTCCACTTT
-,16,-,TRBJ2-2,TRBV5-6,CASSLGGGRTTGELFF,TGTGCCAGCAGCTTGGGGGGCGGAAGAACAACCGGGGAGCTGTTTTTT
-,13,-,TRBJ2-3,TRBV15,CATRGSSTDTQYF,TGTGCCACCAGAGGGAGTAGCACAGATACGCAGTATTTT
-,17,-,TRBJ1-6,TRBV5-6,CASSLFPRDVDNSPLHF,TGTGCCAGCAGCCTATTCCCCAGGGACGTGGATAATTCACCCCTCCACTTT
-,14,-,TRBJ1-4,TRBV7-9,CASSPQRNNEKLFF,TGTGCCAGCAGCCCACAGAGAAATAATGAAAAACTGTTTTTT
-,18,-,TRBJ1-1,TRBV7-9,CASSFYGFLPLMNTEAFF,TGTGCCAGCAGCTTTTATGGTTTTCTCCCCCTCATGAACACTGAAGCTTTCTTT
TRBD1,13,-,TRBJ1-2,TRBV6-1,CASSRDRGDGYTF,TGTGCCAGCAGCAGGGACAGGGGGGATGGCTACACCTTC
TRBD1,12,once,TRBJ1-1,TRBV7-9,CASSLSTGDAFF,TGTGCCAGCAGCTTAAGCACAGGGGACGCTTTCTTT
TRBD1,16,-,TRBJ2-1,TRBV4-1,CASSRYPGGSYNEQFF,TGCGCCAGCAGCCGCTACCCAGGGGGCTCCTACAATGAGCAGTTCTTC
-,15,-,TRBJ1-6,TRBV18,CASSPQTAFFSPLHF,TGTGCCAGCTCACCTCAGACAGCCTTTTTTTCACCCCTCCACTTT
-,14,-,TRBJ1-2,TRBV5-1,CASSFTPGDYGYTF,TGCGCCAGCAGCTTCACCCCAGGGGATTATGGCTACACCTTC
TRBD1,14,-,TRBJ2-7,TRBV7-7,CASSPRDRDWEQYF,TGTGCCAGCAGCCCTCGGGACAGGGATTGGGAGCAGTACTTC
TRBD1,16,-,TRBJ2-3,TRBV4-2,CASSPTGTDSTDTQYF,TGTGCCAGCAGCCCTACGGGGACAGATAGCACAGATACGCAGTATTTT
-,15,-,TRBJ2-3,TRBV7-9,CASSPTLPSTDTQYF,TGTGCCAGCAGCCCGACATTACCAAGCACAGATACGCAGTATTTT
-,17,-,TRBJ2-5,TRBV7-9,CASSSDGVGAPEETQYF,TGTGCCAGCAGCTCAGACGGCGTGGGGGCCCCTGAAGAGACCCAGTACTTC
TRBD2,17,-,TRBJ2-7,TRBV4-1,CASSRAGLAGGHNEQYF,TGCGCCAGCAGCCGTGCTGGACTAGCGGGGGGGCATAACGAGCAGTACTTC
TRBD1,15,-,TRBJ2-5,TRBV4-1,CASSQTATGGETQYF,TGCGCCAGCAGCCAAACGGCTACAGGGGGGGAGACCCAGTACTTC
-,12,-,TRBJ1-1,TRBV7-2,CASSLVTFEAFF,TGTGCCAGCAGCTTAGTAACCTTTGAAGCTTTCTTT
-,13,-,TRBJ2-5,TRBV5-1,CASSLLPAETQYF,TGCGCCAGCAGCTTGTTGCCGGCAGAGACCCAGTACTTC
-,14,-,TRBJ2-3,TRBV5-4,CASSNDSSTDTQYF,TGTGCCAGCAGTAATGACAGCTCCACAGATACGCAGTATTTT
-,13,-,TRBJ2-7,TRBV15,CATSHWRDWGQYF,TGTGCCACCAGCCATTGGCGGGATTGGGGGCAGTACTTC
-,15,-,TRBJ1-2,TRBV5-1,CASSPGDTGASGYTF,TGCGCCAGCAGCCCTGGGGACACCGGGGCCAGTGGCTACACCTTC
TRBD1,13,-,TRBJ2-2,TRBV7-6,CASSLGTAEELFF,TGTGCCAGCAGCCTCGGGACAGCCGAGGAGCTGTTTTTT
-,12,-,TRBJ2-7,TRBV11-2,CASSLVYAEQYF,TGTGCCAGCAGCTTAGTCTACGCCGAGCAGTACTTC
-,13,once,TRBJ2-7,TRBV30,CAWSVGGLGEQYF,TGTGCCTGGAGTGTAGGGGGGCTAGGGGAGCAGTACTTC
TRBD1,15,-,TRBJ1-6,TRBV6-4,CASSDSPGGVSPLHF,TGTGCCAGCAGTGACTCCCCAGGGGGCGTTTCACCCCTCCACTTT
-,18,-,TRBJ2-3,TRBV6-4,CASSVHSRDTSGPDTQYF,TGTGCCAGCAGTGTACACTCCCGGGACACCTCAGGCCCAGATACGCAGTATTTT